The 15 T cell receptor beta chains reported below all come from one sample, sequenced in a study of blood T cell repertoires in COVID-19. Sequenced by immunoSEQ multiplex PCR; TCRdb stores in-frame clones only, minus some. Of around 300,000 clones in the sample, under 90% are singletons; the top ten hold 8.5% to 9.5%. Material: peripheral blood. These receptors all come from a woman between 45 and 60 years old who had recovered from COVID-19.

This clone is a singleton in its sample. J is TRBJ2-7 and V is TRBV14; 8 nucleotides line up with TRBD2. This CDR3 region has 14 residues. From germline, CDR1 is SGHDN and CDR2 FVKESK. Trimming cost V 4 bases and J 5 bases; bases outside gene matches: 7. The CDR3 loop is CASSLGAGVNEQYF. CDR3 nucleotides: TGTGCCAGCAGCCTCGGAGCGGGAGTAAACGAGCAGTACTTC. Looking up the rest from reference TRBV14 and TRBJ2-7 gives the full variable domain: EAGVTQFPSHSVIEKGQTVTLRCDPISGHDNLYWYRRVMGKEIKFLLHFVKESKQDESGMPNNRFLAERTGGTYSTLKVQPAELEDSGVYFCASSLGAGVNEQYFGPGTRLTVT.

In this sample, this clone turned up once. One end of the junction does not line up with germline, which may come from a read error. The rearrangement joins TRBV4-3 to TRBJ2-7, with 9 positions matching TRBD2. The length of the CDR3 is 17 residues. CDR1 is LGHNA and CDR2 is YSLEER in the germline V gene. The DNA for the CDR3 is TGCGCCAGTAGCCAGGGGGTAGCGGGAGCCAACTCCTACGAGCAGTACTTC. The encoded protein is CASSQGVAGANSYEQYF.

V usage is TRBV4-1 and J usage is TRBJ1-2, with D unresolved. V was cut by 3 bases and J by 7 bases, with 15 bases left in between. CDR3 size: 14 residues. The germline gives CDR1 MGHRA, CDR2 YSYEKL. CDR3 amino acids: CASSHESRESGYTF. The DNA for the CDR3 is TGCGCCAGCAGCCACGAGTCCCGTGAATCTGGCTACACCTTC.

The V call is TRBV3-1 (or the pseudogene TRBV3-2), the J call TRBJ1-1, with a tentative D call TRBD1 (6 bases). V was clipped by 1 base and J by 1 base, with 7 bases between them. CDR1 is LGHDT and CDR2 is YNNKEL in the germline V gene (reference sequence). CDR3 length equals 14 residues. CDR3 loop: CASSQVQGNTEAFF. CDR3 nucleotides: TGTGCCAGCAGCCAAGTACAGGGGAACACTGAAGCTTTCTTT.

The chain carries TRBV5-4 and TRBJ2-5; TRBD1 agrees at 10 bases. The CDR3 consists of 14 residues. The germline V gene has CDR1 SGHNT and CDR2 YYREEE (reference sequence). The V segment lost 5 bases and the J segment 5 bases; nucleotides outside the gene matches: 6. The CDR3 nucleotides read TGTGCCAGCAGACCCGACAGGGGGCAGGAGACCCAGTACTTC. It yields the protein CASRPDRGQETQYF. Looking up the rest from reference TRBV5-4 and TRBJ2-5 gives the full variable domain: ETGVTQSPTHLIKTRGQQVTLRCSSQSGHNTVSWYQQALGQGPQFIFQYYREEENGRGNFPPRFSGLQFPNYSSELNVNALELDDSALYLCASRPDRGQETQYFGPGTRLLVL.

The chain is built from TRBV6-1 and TRBJ2-7, with 8 bases fitting TRBD1. The CDR3 length is 17 residues. The V gene's germline CDR1 is MNHNS and CDR2 SASEGT. The ends lost 1 base at V and 0 bases at J; junction bases unmatched: 8. The CDR3 loop reads CASSEGQGRSASYEQYF. The CDR3 coding sequence is TGTGCCAGCAGTGAAGGACAGGGGAGGTCGGCCTCCTACGAGCAGTACTTC.

The V and J genes are TRBV2 and TRBJ2-3, with D perhaps TRBD2 (6 bases). The V end was cut by 5 bases, the J end by 0 bases, with 21 bases between. This CDR3 spans 18 amino acids. Germline V gives CDR1 SNHLY, CDR2 FYNNEI. The CDR3 DNA follows: TGTGCCAGCAGTACTCCCCGGCGTGGCGGGGCGAGCACAGATACGCAGTATTTT. It codes for CASSTPRRGGASTDTQYF.

The V and J genes are TRBV7-9 and TRBJ2-5; no clear D. This CDR3 has 13 residues. Looked up from germline, CDR1 is SEHNR and CDR2 is FQNEAQ (reference sequence). V was trimmed by 1 base and J by 2 bases, leaving 5 bases between them. Here the CDR3 reads CASSLGQQETQYF. CDR3 bases: TGTGCCAGCAGCTTAGGGCAGCAAGAGACCCAGTACTTC.

The gene calls are TRBV6-2 or TRBV6-3 and TRBJ2-7; a weak D match, TRBD2 (5 bases). This CDR3 comprises 16 residues. Trimming cost V 5 bases and J 6 bases, with 23 bases left between them. The germline V gene has CDR1 MNHEY and CDR2 SVGEGT. In DNA, the CDR3 is TGTGCCAGCAGTCTCCCCATAGAGACTACGGCGCTCGAGCAGTACTTC. Translation: CASSLPIETTALEQYF.

The V and J genes are TRBV12-3 or TRBV12-4 and TRBJ2-5, with D hard to call. CDR3 length: 12 residues. Trimming shortened V by 3 bases and J by 0 bases, and 2 bases separated the two germline ends. The CDR3 region is CASSFNQETQYF. CDR3 bases: TGTGCCAGCAGTTTTAACCAAGAGACCCAGTACTTC.

This clone was detected only once. This rearrangement joins TRBV27 to TRBJ1-1; D may be TRBD1 (6 bases). With 4 bases removed from V and 4 bases from J, the gap between germline ends came to 13 bases. This CDR3 spans 14 amino acids. CDR1 and CDR2 from the germline V gene are MNHEY and SMNVEV (reference sequence). This CDR3 reads CASSWGGWGTEAFF. CDR3 nucleotide sequence: TGTGCCAGCAGTTGGGGGGGCTGGGGCACTGAAGCTTTCTTT.

V usage is TRBV10-3 and J usage is TRBJ1-1, with D tentatively TRBD1 (6 bases). Germline-derived CDR1 and CDR2 are ENHRY and SYGVKD. Trimming removed 4 bases from V and 1 base from J, with 7 bases in between. The CDR3 has 13 residues. This CDR3 is CAISGDTNTEAFF. The CDR3 coding sequence is TGTGCCATCAGTGGGGACACGAACACTGAAGCTTTCTTT.

This rearrangement joins TRBV4-3 to TRBJ1-1; D not resolved. V lost 0 bases and J 1 base, leaving 6 bases between the germline ends. CDR1 is LGHNA and CDR2 is YSLEER in the germline V gene. The CDR3 sequence is 14 residues long. Written as DNA, the CDR3 is TGCGCCAGCAGCCAAGATCTCCCGAACACTGAAGCTTTCTTT. It specifies CASSQDLPNTEAFF.

The rearrangement uses TRBV19 and TRBJ1-4, with D perhaps TRBD1 (5 bases). V lost 2 bases, J lost 5 bases, and 12 bases lay in between. The V gene's germline CDR1 is LNHDA and CDR2 SQIVND (reference sequence). The CDR3 length is 15 residues. The CDR3 region is CASSIRAGRNEKLFF. As DNA, the CDR3 is TGTGCCAGTAGTATACGGGCAGGGAGGAATGAAAAACTGTTTTTT.

This chain uses TRBV29-1 with TRBJ2-7; D is undetermined. Germline CDR1 reads SQVTM; CDR2 reads ANQGSEA. CDR3 length: 12 residues. Deletions cut 4 bases from V and 2 bases from J, with 9 bases between. CDR3 amino acids: CSVVWQTYEQYF. The CDR3 DNA is TGCAGCGTTGTATGGCAGACCTACGAGCAGTACTTC.